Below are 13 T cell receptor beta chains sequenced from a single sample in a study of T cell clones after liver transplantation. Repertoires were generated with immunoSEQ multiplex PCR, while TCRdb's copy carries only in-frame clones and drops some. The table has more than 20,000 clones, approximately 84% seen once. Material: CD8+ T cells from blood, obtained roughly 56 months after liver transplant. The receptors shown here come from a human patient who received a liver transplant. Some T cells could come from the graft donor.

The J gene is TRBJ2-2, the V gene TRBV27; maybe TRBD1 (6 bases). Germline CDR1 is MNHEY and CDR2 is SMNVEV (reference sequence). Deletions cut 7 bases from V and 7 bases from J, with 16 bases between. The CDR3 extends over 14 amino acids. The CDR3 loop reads CASTHRVELGELFF. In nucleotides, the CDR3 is TGTGCCAGCACTCACAGGGTTGAGCTCGGGGAGCTGTTTTTT.

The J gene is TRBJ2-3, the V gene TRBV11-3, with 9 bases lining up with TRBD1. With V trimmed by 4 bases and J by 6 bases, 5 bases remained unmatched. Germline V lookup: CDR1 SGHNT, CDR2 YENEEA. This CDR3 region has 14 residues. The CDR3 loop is CASSSRTGDDTQYF. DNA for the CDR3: TGTGCCAGCAGCTCCAGGACAGGGGACGATACGCAGTATTTT.

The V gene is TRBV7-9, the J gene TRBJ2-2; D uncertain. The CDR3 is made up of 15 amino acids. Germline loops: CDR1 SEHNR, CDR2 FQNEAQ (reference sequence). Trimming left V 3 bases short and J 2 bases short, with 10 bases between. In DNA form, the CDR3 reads TGTGCCAGCAGCTTCGGGCCTGCCAACACCGGGGAGCTGTTTTTT. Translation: CASSFGPANTGELFF.

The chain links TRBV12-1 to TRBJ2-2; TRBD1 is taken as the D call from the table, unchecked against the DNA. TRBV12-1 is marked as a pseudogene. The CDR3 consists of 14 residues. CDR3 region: CASMGTMNTGELFF. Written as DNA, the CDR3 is TGTGCCAGCATGGGGACAATGAACACCGGGGAGCTGTTTTTT.

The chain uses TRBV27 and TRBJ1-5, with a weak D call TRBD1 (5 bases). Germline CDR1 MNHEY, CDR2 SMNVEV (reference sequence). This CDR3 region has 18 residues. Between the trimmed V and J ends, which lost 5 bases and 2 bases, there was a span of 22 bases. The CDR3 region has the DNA TGTGCCAGCAGTATAGGGGTAAGGTTTGAGAGTGGCAATCAGCCCCAGCATTTT. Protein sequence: CASSIGVRFESGNQPQHF.

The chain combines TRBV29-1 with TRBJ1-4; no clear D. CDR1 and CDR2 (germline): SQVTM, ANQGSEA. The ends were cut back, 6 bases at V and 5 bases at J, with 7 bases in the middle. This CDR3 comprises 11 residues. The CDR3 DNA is TGCAGCGTGTATTACAATGAAAAACTGTTTTTT. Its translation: CSVYYNEKLFF.

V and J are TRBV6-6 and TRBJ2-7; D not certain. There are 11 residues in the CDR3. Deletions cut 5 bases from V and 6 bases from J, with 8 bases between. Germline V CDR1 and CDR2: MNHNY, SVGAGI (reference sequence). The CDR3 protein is CASSQPPEQYF. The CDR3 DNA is TGTGCCAGCAGTCAGCCCCCCGAGCAGTACTTC.

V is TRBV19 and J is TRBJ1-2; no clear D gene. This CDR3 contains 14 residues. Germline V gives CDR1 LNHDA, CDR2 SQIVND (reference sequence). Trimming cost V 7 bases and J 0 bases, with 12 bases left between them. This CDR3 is CASTELQANYGYTF. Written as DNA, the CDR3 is TGTGCCAGTACAGAGCTTCAAGCTAACTATGGCTACACCTTC.

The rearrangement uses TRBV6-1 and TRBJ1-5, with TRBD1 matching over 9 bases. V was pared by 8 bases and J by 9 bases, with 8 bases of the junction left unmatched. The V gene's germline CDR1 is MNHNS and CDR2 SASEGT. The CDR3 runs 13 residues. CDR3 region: CASGDRDIWPQHF. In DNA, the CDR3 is TGTGCCAGCGGGGACAGGGACATATGGCCCCAGCATTTT.

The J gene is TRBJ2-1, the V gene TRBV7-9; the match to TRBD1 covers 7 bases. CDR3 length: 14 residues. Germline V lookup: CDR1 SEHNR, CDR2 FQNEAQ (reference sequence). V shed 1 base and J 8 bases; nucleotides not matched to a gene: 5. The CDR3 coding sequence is TGTGCCAGCAGCTTAGGATACAGGGGTCATGAGCAGTTCTTC. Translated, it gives CASSLGYRGHEQFF. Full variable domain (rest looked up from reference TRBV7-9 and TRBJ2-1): DTGVSQNPRHKITKRGQNVTFRCDPISEHNRLYWYRQTLGQGPEFLTYFQNEAQLEKSRLLSDRFSAERPKGSFSTLEIQRTEQGDSAMYLCASSLGYRGHEQFFGPGTRLTVL.

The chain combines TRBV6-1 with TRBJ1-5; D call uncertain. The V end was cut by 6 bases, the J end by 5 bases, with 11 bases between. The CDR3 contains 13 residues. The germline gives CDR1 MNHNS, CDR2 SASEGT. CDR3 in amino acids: CASSEPGYQPQHF. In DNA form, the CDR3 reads TGTGCCAGCAGCGAACCGGGGTATCAGCCCCAGCATTTT.

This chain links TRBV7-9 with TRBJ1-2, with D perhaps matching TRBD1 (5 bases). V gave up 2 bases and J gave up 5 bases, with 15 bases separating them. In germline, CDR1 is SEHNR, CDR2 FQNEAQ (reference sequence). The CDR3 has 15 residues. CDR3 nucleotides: TGTGCCAGCAGCTTATTTGCAGGGACCCTATATGGCTACACCTTC. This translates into CASSLFAGTLYGYTF.

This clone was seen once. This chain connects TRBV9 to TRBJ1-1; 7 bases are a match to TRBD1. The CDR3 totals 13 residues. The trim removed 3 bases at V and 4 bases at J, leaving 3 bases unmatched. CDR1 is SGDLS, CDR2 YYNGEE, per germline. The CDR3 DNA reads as TGTGCCAGCAGCGCACAGGGGACCACTGAAGCTTTCTTT. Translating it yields CASSAQGTTEAFF.